Shown below are 32 T cell receptor beta chains from a single sample sequenced in a study of blood T cell repertoires in COVID-19. Method: immunoSEQ multiplex PCR; TCRdb's copy keeps in-frame clones and lacks some. In the table there are a few hundred thousand clones, around 91% of which are singletons. The sequenced sample was PBMCs or T cells enriched from blood (not recorded which). The receptors shown here come from a man aged 25-45 years who had been exposed to COVID-19.

This clone was detected once. The CDR3 region is CASSVPIENTEAFF. The CDR3 bases are TGCGCCAGCAGCGTCCCCATAGAGAACACTGAAGCTTTCTTT. V is TRBV5-1 and J is TRBJ1-1; D call uncertain. The CDR3 consists of 14 residues. The germline V gene encodes CDR1 SGHRS and CDR2 YFSETQ. Trimming stripped 4 bases from V and 1 base from J, with 11 bases between.

J is TRBJ2-2 and V is TRBV5-1; TRBD2 agrees at 14 bases. Germline trimming cut 4 bases from V and 0 bases from J; bases unmatched to any gene: 2. CDR1 and CDR2 (germline): SGHRS, YFSETQ. The CDR3 covers 17 residues. CDR3 amino acids: CASSPTSGGANTGELFF. Here the CDR3 DNA reads TGCGCCAGCAGCCCGACTAGCGGGGGGGCGAACACCGGGGAGCTGTTTTTT.

J is TRBJ1-1 and V is TRBV9; D remains ambiguous. This CDR3 is 13 amino acids long. The V end was cut by 7 bases, the J end by 1 base, with 11 bases between. Germline V gene sequence: CDR1 SGDLS, CDR2 YYNGEE. Written as DNA, the CDR3 is TGTGCCAGCCGAACGCTAGAGAACACTGAAGCTTTCTTT. Its protein is CASRTLENTEAFF. Drawing the rest from reference TRBV9 and TRBJ1-1, the complete variable domain is DSGVTQTPKHLITATGQRVTLRCSPRSGDLSVYWYQQSLDQGLQFLIQYYNGEERAKGNILERFSAQQFPDLHSELNLSSLELGDSALYFCASRTLENTEAFFGQGTRLTVV.

The genes are TRBV29-1 and TRBJ1-1; 10 bases line up with TRBD1. V lost 6 bases, J lost 4 bases, and 5 bases stayed unmatched. The CDR3 consists of 13 residues. In germline, CDR1 is SQVTM, CDR2 ANQGSEA. The CDR3 here is CSVGGQGSTEAFF. CDR3 nucleotide sequence: TGCAGCGTCGGGGGACAGGGGAGCACTGAAGCTTTCTTT.

The chain combines TRBV12-3 or TRBV12-4 with TRBJ2-7, with D unresolved. Trimming left V 1 base short and J 4 bases short, with 8 bases between. The CDR3 runs 13 residues. Here the CDR3 reads CASSLGAAYEQYF. CDR3 coding DNA: TGTGCCAGCAGTTTAGGGGCTGCTTACGAGCAGTACTTC.

There are a few counts of this clone. The genes are TRBV27 and TRBJ2-7; D perhaps matches TRBD1 (6 bases). The CDR3 is 13 amino acids. Germline CDR1 is MNHEY and CDR2 is SMNVEV (reference sequence). The germline V and J ends were trimmed by 6 bases and 0 bases, with 9 bases remaining between them. The DNA of the CDR3 is TGTGCCAGCAGCCCGACAGGCTCCTACGAGCAGTACTTC. The encoded protein is CASSPTGSYEQYF.

The V call is TRBV5-4, the J call TRBJ1-2; the D is unclear. V gave up 0 bases and J gave up 0 bases, with 6 bases separating them. CDR1 is SGHNT and CDR2 is YYREEE in the germline V gene (reference sequence). The length of the CDR3 is 14 residues. The CDR3 loop is CASSLERSNYGYTF. The CDR3 bases are TGTGCCAGCAGCTTGGAACGGTCTAACTATGGCTACACCTTC.

The genes are TRBV9 and TRBJ2-5, with TRBD2 matching 9 bases. Germline lookup yields CDR1 SGDLS and CDR2 YYNGEE. The CDR3 totals 17 residues. V gave up 0 bases and J gave up 1 base; unmatched junction bases: 7. The CDR3 reads CASSVAGTSISQETQYF. CDR3 nucleotides: TGTGCCAGCAGCGTAGCTGGGACTAGCATATCCCAAGAGACCCAGTACTTC.

The chain uses TRBV9 and TRBJ2-3; no reliable D call. The germline V and J ends were trimmed by 5 bases and 0 bases, with 7 bases remaining between them. Germline values: CDR1 SGDLS, CDR2 YYNGEE. The CDR3 is made up of 13 amino acids. The DNA of the CDR3 is TGTGCCAGCAGGTCTAAAAGCACAGATACGCAGTATTTT. Translation gives CASRSKSTDTQYF.

The rearrangement uses TRBV5-1 and TRBJ1-1; D possibly corresponds to TRBD1 (6 bases). The V gene's germline CDR1 is SGHRS and CDR2 YFSETQ. This CDR3 is built from 12 residues. The germline V and J ends were trimmed by 3 bases and 5 bases, with 8 bases remaining between them. For the CDR3, the DNA is TGCGCCAGCAGCTCACAGGGAACTGAAGCTTTCTTT. It encodes CASSSQGTEAFF.

The chain carries TRBV7-3 and TRBJ2-3; 10 bases agree with TRBD1. V was clipped by 5 bases and J by 6 bases; unmatched bases: 8. CDR1 is SGHTA, CDR2 FQGTGA, per germline. The CDR3 totals 15 residues. The CDR3 DNA reads as TGTGCCAGCAGCGCTACCCCGGGACAGGGGGATACGCAGTATTTT. As protein: CASSATPGQGDTQYF.

V gene TRBV6-2 or TRBV6-3 combines with J gene TRBJ2-7; perhaps TRBD2 as D (7 bases). The CDR3 is made up of 16 amino acids. Trimming pared 4 bases from V and 3 bases from J, leaving 19 bases between. Germline values: CDR1 MNHEY, CDR2 SVGEGT. The CDR3 sequence is CASSFQGGGSYYEQYF. DNA for the CDR3: TGTGCCAGCAGTTTTCAAGGCGGGGGCTCATACTACGAGCAGTACTTC.

The chain has TRBV3-1 (or the pseudogene TRBV3-2) and TRBJ1-6; 9 nucleotides align to TRBD1. Germline lookup yields CDR1 LGHDT and CDR2 YNNKEL (reference sequence). This CDR3 is 15 amino acids long. Germline trimming cut 1 base from V and 11 bases from J; bases unmatched to any gene: 6. The CDR3 reads CASSQGTGERPPLHF. The DNA for the CDR3 is TGTGCCAGCAGCCAAGGGACAGGGGAAAGGCCACCCCTCCACTTT.

This sequence joins TRBV15 and TRBJ2-3; no clear D gene. Germline CDR1 is LNHNV and CDR2 is YYDKDF (reference sequence). The length of the CDR3 is 16 residues. Trimming took 0 bases from V and 0 from J, leaving 10 bases between them. The CDR3 here is CATSRDGGTSTDTQYF. The CDR3 DNA reads as TGTGCCACCAGCAGAGATGGCGGAACTAGCACAGATACGCAGTATTTT.

This rearrangement joins TRBV25-1 to TRBJ1-2, with D possibly being TRBD1 (5 bases). V was clipped by 3 bases and J by 4 bases, with 9 bases between them. This CDR3 comprises 13 residues. Germline CDR1 is MGHDK and CDR2 is SYGVNS. As DNA, the CDR3 is TGTGCCAGCAGTGACGCCAGGGCCTATGGCTACACCTTC. Protein: CASSDARAYGYTF.

Regarding this clone: At the DNA level, this CDR3 is encoded by other sequences in the same sample as well. The chain uses TRBV11-2 and TRBJ2-7; D unclear. The CDR3 extends over 12 amino acids. Germline values: CDR1 SGHAT, CDR2 FQNNGV. Deletions cut 5 bases from V and 0 bases from J, with 5 bases between. CDR3 sequence: CASSPSSYEQYF. CDR3 sequence (DNA): TGTGCCAGCAGCCCGTCCTCCTACGAGCAGTACTTC.

This clone turned up a few times. The V and J genes are TRBV4-2 and TRBJ1-4; D not certain. The V gene's germline CDR1 is LGHNA and CDR2 YNFKEQ. Trimming pared 8 bases from V and 6 bases from J, leaving 16 bases between. The CDR3 loop spans 14 amino acids. The CDR3 here is CASSYRGFDEKLFF. CDR3 bases: TGTGCCAGCTCATATCGCGGGTTTGATGAAAAACTGTTTTTT.

The chain links TRBV3-1 (or the pseudogene TRBV3-2) to TRBJ1-6; TRBD1 agrees at 9 bases. The germline V gene encodes CDR1 LGHDT and CDR2 YNNKEL (reference sequence). Trimming removed 5 bases from V and 9 bases from J; junction bases left unmatched: 5. The length of the CDR3 is 14 residues. Written as DNA, the CDR3 is TGTGCCAGCAGCGACAGGGGGGCAACTTCACCCCTCCACTTT. Residues: CASSDRGATSPLHF.

A word on this clone: At one boundary the junction diverges from the germline segment, which might be a read error. This chain connects TRBV2 to TRBJ1-4; TRBD1 matches at 7 bases. The CDR3 is made up of 14 amino acids. CDR1 is SNHLY and CDR2 is FYNNEI in the germline V gene. CDR3 nucleotides: TGTGCCAGCAGGGAAGGGACAGTCAGGAAAAAACTGTTTTTT. It yields the protein CASREGTVRKKLFF.

V usage is TRBV19 and J usage is TRBJ2-2; D ambiguous. There are 16 residues in the CDR3. Germline CDR1 reads LNHDA; CDR2 reads SQIVND (reference sequence). Trimming stripped 3 bases from V and 4 bases from J, with 15 bases between. CDR3 loop: CASSIGGPGGTGELFF. The CDR3 bases are TGTGCCAGTAGTATTGGTGGGCCAGGTGGCACCGGGGAGCTGTTTTTT.

V is TRBV4-2 and J is TRBJ1-2; 7 bases line up with TRBD1. Germline trimming cut 4 bases from V and 3 bases from J; bases unmatched to any gene: 14. Germline V gives CDR1 LGHNA, CDR2 YNFKEQ. This CDR3 is built from 17 residues. CDR3 sequence reads: CASSPAKGGGADYGYTF. CDR3 in DNA: TGTGCCAGCAGCCCCGCAAAAGGAGGGGGCGCTGACTATGGCTACACCTTC.

The V gene is TRBV3-1 (or the pseudogene TRBV3-2), the J gene TRBJ2-2, with 7 bases that match TRBD2. The germline V gene encodes CDR1 LGHDT and CDR2 YNNKEL (reference sequence). The CDR3 is made up of 14 amino acids. J lost 6 bases, V lost 1 base, and 2 bases had no gene match. The CDR3 spells CASSQGLASGELFF. The CDR3 nucleotides read TGTGCCAGCAGCCAAGGACTAGCATCCGGGGAGCTGTTTTTT.

The V call is TRBV6-5, the J call TRBJ1-4; no reliable D call. Trimming shortened V by 5 bases and J by 7 bases, and 5 bases separated the two germline ends. There are 11 residues in the CDR3. Per germline, CDR1 MNHEY and CDR2 SVGAGI. The CDR3 reads CASSPGEKLFF. CDR3 bases: TGTGCCAGCAGTCCAGGTGAAAAACTGTTTTTT.

The chain carries TRBV11-2 and TRBJ2-7; D might be TRBD1 (5 bases). Per the germline V gene, CDR1 is SGHAT and CDR2 is FQNNGV. Between the trimmed V and J ends, which lost 5 bases and 2 bases, there was a span of 13 bases. The CDR3 length is 14 residues. The chain's CDR3 is CASSRPRVAYEQYF. The CDR3 DNA reads as TGTGCCAGCAGCCGGCCCAGGGTAGCCTACGAGCAGTACTTC. Filled out from reference TRBV11-2 and TRBJ2-7, the complete variable domain reads EAGVAQSPRYKIIEKRQSVAFWCNPISGHATLYWYQQILGQGPKLLIQFQNNGVVDDSQLPKDRFSAERLKGVDSTLKIQPAKLEDSAVYLCASSRPRVAYEQYFGPGTRLTVT.

The chain has TRBV9 and TRBJ2-3, with 12 bases matching TRBD2. Trimming at V came to 0 bases and at J to 4 bases, leaving 12 bases not matched to a gene. This CDR3 spans 19 amino acids. Germline V gene data show CDR1 as SGDLS and CDR2 as YYNGEE. CDR3 amino acids: CASSVGSLAGGPTSDTQYF. The CDR3 bases are TGTGCCAGCAGCGTAGGTAGCCTAGCGGGGGGGCCGACGTCAGATACGCAGTATTTT.

The chain recombines TRBV14 with TRBJ2-7; possibly TRBD1 for D (6 bases). The germline gives CDR1 SGHDN, CDR2 FVKESK. The CDR3 runs to 13 residues. The V end was cut by 6 bases, the J end by 3 bases, with 12 bases between. CDR3 nucleotides: TGTGCCAGCAGGCGTCAGGGGCTCTACGAGCAGTACTTC. It is translated as CASRRQGLYEQYF.

The rearrangement links TRBV6-5 to TRBJ2-1; the match to TRBD2 covers 9 bases. CDR1 is MNHEY and CDR2 is SVGAGI in the germline V gene. The junction had 8 bases not matched to a gene; V was cut back by 6 bases and J by 5 bases. CDR3 length: 15 amino acids. The DNA for the CDR3 is TGTGCCAGCAGCAGGCGGGGGGGCACGAACAATGAGCAGTTCTTC. Amino acids: CASSRRGGTNNEQFF.

The chain links TRBV10-3 to TRBJ2-7, with 10 bases aligning to TRBD1. CDR3 size: 14 residues. The V segment lost 7 bases and the J segment 7 bases; nucleotides outside the gene matches: 10. Germline CDR1 and CDR2: ENHRY and SYGVKD. Here the CDR3 reads CAIIPGQGVREQYF. CDR3 DNA sequence: TGTGCCATCATTCCTGGACAGGGGGTAAGGGAGCAGTACTTC.

The chain links TRBV5-1 to TRBJ1-2; possibly TRBD1 for D (6 bases). This CDR3 comprises 16 residues. Trimming removed 4 bases from V and 5 bases from J, with 21 bases in between. Germline CDR1 and CDR2: SGHRS and YFSETQ. CDR3 nucleotide sequence: TGCGCCAGCAGCAAAACCCGGGACATCGGATTATATGGCTACACCTTC. It specifies CASSKTRDIGLYGYTF.

The J gene is TRBJ2-5, the V gene TRBV3-1 (or the pseudogene TRBV3-2); D unresolved. Germline V CDR1 and CDR2: LGHDT, YNNKEL (reference sequence). The CDR3 totals 13 residues. V was clipped by 4 bases and J by 5 bases, with 11 bases between them. The CDR3 protein is CASSLRERETQYF. CDR3 in DNA: TGTGCCAGCAGCCTGCGAGAGAGGGAGACCCAGTACTTC.

DNA for the CDR3: TGTGCCAGTAGTGGGCCGGGACAGGGGGAACGGGGGACTGAAGCTTTCTTT. Protein product: CASSGPGQGERGTEAFF. The J gene is TRBJ1-1, the V gene TRBV19; 11 positions match TRBD1. V lost 5 bases to trimming and J lost 5 bases; unmatched junction nucleotides: 13. The CDR3 loop spans 17 amino acids. Germline V lookup: CDR1 LNHDA, CDR2 SQIVND (reference sequence).

The chain joins TRBV23-1 to TRBJ1-1; D is unclear. TRBV23-1 is an ORF, with its function uncertain. V lost 7 bases, J lost 8 bases, and 20 bases lay in between. This CDR3 contains 14 residues. In DNA form, the CDR3 reads TGCGCCAGCAATCCGCAGGCTCCGGGGAGGGAAGCTTTCTTT. It yields the protein CASNPQAPGREAFF.